This TCR beta chain comes out of a study of CD8+CD57+ T cells in acquired aplastic anemia. In its sample, this clonotype was seen many times. Germline V CDR1 and CDR2: MNHEY, SVGAGI. This CDR3 has 16 amino acids. The V and J ends lost 5 bases and 2 bases, in that order; junction bases with no gene match: 3. Profiles of TCR beta VDJ and CDR3 were generated from a genomic DNA template. TCRdb reprocessed the reads via MiXCR and lists one record per CDR3 protein. The table shows 300,000 or so distinct CDR3 sequences, with 50% to 65% occurring only once. The authors sequenced patients whose flow cytometry had shown CD8+CD57+ cell expansion.

Sequencing input: sorted CD4+, CD8+, or CD8+CD57+ T cells (not recorded which) from PBMCs. V is TRBV6-5 and J is TRBJ2-1, with 13 nucleotides matching TRBD2. This TCR was sampled from a human donor with aplastic anemia. This CDR3 reads CASSRTSGGTYNEQFF. The CDR3 DNA reads TGTGCCAGCAGTCGGACTAGCGGGGGCACCTACAATGAGCAGTTCTTC.